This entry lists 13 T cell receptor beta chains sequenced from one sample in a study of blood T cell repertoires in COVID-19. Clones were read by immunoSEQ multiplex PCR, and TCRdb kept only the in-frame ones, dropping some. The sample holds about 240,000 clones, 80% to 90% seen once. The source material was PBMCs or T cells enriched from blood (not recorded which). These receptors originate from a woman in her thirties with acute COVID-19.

CDR3 amino acids: CASSQSITTDRGGYEQYF. The CDR3 bases are TGCGCCAGCAGTCAATCGATCACAACTGACAGGGGAGGGTACGAGCAGTACTTC. The chain employs TRBV23-1 and TRBJ2-7; D might be TRBD1 (8 bases). TRBV23-1 belongs to the ORF category, with a function that is uncertain. This CDR3 is built from 18 residues. Trimming took off 0 bases at V and 4 bases at J, with 22 bases between the two ends.

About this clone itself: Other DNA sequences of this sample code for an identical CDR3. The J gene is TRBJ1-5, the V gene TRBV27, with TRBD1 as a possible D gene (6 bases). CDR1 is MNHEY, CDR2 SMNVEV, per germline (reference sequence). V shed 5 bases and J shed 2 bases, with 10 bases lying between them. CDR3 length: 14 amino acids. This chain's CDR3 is CASSLQGRNQPQHF. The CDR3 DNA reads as TGTGCCAGCAGTCTACAGGGCCGCAATCAGCCCCAGCATTTT.

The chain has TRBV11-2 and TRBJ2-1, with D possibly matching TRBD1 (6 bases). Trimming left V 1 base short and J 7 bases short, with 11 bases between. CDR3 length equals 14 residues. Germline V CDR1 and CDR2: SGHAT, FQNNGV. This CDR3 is CASSLVQGWNEQFF. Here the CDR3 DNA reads TGTGCCAGCAGCTTAGTGCAGGGGTGGAATGAGCAGTTCTTC.

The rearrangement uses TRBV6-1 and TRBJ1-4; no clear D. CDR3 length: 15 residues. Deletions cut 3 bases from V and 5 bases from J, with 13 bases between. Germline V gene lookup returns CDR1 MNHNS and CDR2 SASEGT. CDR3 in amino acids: CASSEVPGGNEKLFF. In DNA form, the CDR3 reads TGTGCCAGCAGTGAGGTACCGGGAGGGAATGAAAAACTGTTTTTT.

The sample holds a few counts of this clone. The CDR3 sequence: CASSDVRIYNEQFF. DNA of the CDR3: TGTGCCAGCAGTGATGTGAGGATCTACAATGAGCAGTTCTTC. The rearrangement uses TRBV6-4 and TRBJ2-1, with unresolved D. CDR1 MRHNA and CDR2 SNTAGT come from the germline V gene. The length of the CDR3 is 14 residues. V gave up 3 bases and J gave up 3 bases, with 9 bases separating them.

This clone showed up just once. CDR3 protein: CASRGQDYGYTF. The DNA for the CDR3 is TGCGCCAGCAGAGGACAGGACTATGGCTACACCTTC. The J gene is TRBJ1-2, the V gene TRBV5-1; 7 bases match TRBD1. Germline V gene data show CDR1 as SGHRS and CDR2 as YFSETQ. The CDR3 length is 12 residues. The V segment lost 5 bases and the J segment 3 bases; nucleotides outside the gene matches: 1.

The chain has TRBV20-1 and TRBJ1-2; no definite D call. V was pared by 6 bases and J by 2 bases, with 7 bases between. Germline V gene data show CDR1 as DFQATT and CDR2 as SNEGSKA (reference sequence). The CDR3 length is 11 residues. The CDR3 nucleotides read TGCAGTGCCCCGGAGAACTATGGCTACACCTTC. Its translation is CSAPENYGYTF.

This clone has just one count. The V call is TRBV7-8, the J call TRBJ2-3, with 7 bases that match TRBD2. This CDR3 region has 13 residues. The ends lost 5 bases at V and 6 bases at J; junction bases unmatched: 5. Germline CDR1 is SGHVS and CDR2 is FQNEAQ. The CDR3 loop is CASSVRGWDTQYF. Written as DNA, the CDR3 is TGTGCCAGCAGCGTGCGGGGGTGGGATACGCAGTATTTT.

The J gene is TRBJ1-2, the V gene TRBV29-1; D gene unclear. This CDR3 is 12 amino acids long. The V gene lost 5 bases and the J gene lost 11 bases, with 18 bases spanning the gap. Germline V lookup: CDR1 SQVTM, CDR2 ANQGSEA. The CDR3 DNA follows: TGCAGCGTTCGGGCGGGGAGTGAAGGGTACACCTTC. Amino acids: CSVRAGSEGYTF.

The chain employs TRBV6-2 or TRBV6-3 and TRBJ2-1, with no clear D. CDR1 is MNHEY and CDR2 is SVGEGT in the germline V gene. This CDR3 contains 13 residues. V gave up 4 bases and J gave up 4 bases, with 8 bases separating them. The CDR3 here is CASSSGSYNEQFF. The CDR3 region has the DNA TGTGCCAGCAGTTCGGGTTCGTACAATGAGCAGTTCTTC.

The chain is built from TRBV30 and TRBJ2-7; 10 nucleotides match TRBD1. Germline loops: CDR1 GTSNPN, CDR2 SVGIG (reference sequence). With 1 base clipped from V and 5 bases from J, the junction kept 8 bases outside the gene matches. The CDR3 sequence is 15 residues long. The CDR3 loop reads CAWSAGTGVKNEQYF. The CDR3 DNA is TGTGCCTGGAGTGCTGGGACAGGGGTCAAGAACGAGCAGTACTTC.

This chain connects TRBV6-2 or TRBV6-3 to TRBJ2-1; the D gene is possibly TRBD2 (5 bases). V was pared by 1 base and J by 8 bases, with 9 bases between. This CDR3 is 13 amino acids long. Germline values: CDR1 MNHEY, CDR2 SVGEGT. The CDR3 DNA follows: TGTGCCAGCAGTTACTTTCGGGGTCATGAGCAGTTCTTC. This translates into CASSYFRGHEQFF.

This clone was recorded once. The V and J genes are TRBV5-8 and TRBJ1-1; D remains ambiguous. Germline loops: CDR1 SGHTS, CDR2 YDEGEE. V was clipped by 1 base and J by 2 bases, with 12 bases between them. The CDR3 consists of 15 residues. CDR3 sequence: CASSLQVGSNTEAFF. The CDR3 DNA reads TGTGCCAGCAGCTTGCAGGTCGGCAGCAACACTGAAGCTTTCTTT.